These T cell receptor beta chains were read from a single sample in a study of metastatic and nonmetastatic thyroid tumors. TCRdb recomputed clones from the PCR reads via MiXCR. The sample holds 9,000 to 13,000 clones, over 25% seen once. The sequenced sample consisted of tumor tissue. These receptor sequences come from a female donor with papillary thyroid cancer or a benign thyroid nodule (not recorded which). Some clones in this sample may be carry-over from other donors' samples. Each CDR3 is given with its conserved first and last residue. The D gene is left open where the match is weak. Clone size is given for some rows only: seen once, a few or many times, or a class if the clone is expanded.

V	D	size	J	DNA	CDR3
TRBV28	.	many	TRBJ1-4	TGTGCCAGCAGTTTCCTCAGCCTCGGGAATGAAAAACTGTTTTTT	CASSFLSLGNEKLFF
TRBV19	.	.	TRBJ2-1	TGTGCCAGCTCAACCACCTACAATGAGCAGTTCTTC	CASSTTYNEQFF
TRBV27	.	few	TRBJ1-1	TGTGCCAGCAGCCCTCGCGTCGGCTGGAACACTGAGGCTTTCTTT	CASSPRVGWNTEAFF
TRBV12-3/TRBV12-4	.	few	TRBJ2-2	TGTGCCAGCAGACAGGGTAACATCGCCGGGGAGCTGTTTTTT	CASRQGNIAGELFF
TRBV28	TRBD2	medium-sized	TRBJ2-1	TGTGCCAGCAGATCCACTCTAGCGGTTAACTACAATGAGCAGTTCTTC	CASRSTLAVNYNEQFF
TRBV6-2/TRBV6-3	TRBD2	.	TRBJ2-2	TGTGCCAGCAAAAGTGTAACTAGCGGGAGGGCTGTAACCGGGGAGCTGTTTTTT	CASKSVTSGRAVTGELFF
TRBV6-2/TRBV6-3	.	few	TRBJ2-6	TGTGCCAGCAGTCTAGTACCTGGGGCCAACGTCCTGACTTTC	CASSLVPGANVLTF
TRBV24-1	TRBD2	few	TRBJ2-2	TGTGCCACCAGTGAACCGGGAGGCGGGGAGCTGTTTTTT	CATSEPGGGELFF
TRBV18	TRBD1	once	TRBJ1-1	TGTGCCAGCTCACCACTTCCCAAACAGGGGGCATCAGAAGCTTTCTTT	CASSPLPKQGASEAFF
TRBV27	.	few	TRBJ2-1	TGTGCCAGCAGAAGGAGGTCCCCCTACAATGAGCAGTTCTTC	CASRRRSPYNEQFF
TRBV28	.	medium-sized	TRBJ2-7	TGTGCCAGAACTCGGCCCGCCCCGGGGGAGCAGTACTTC	CARTRPAPGEQYF